A selection of T cell receptor beta chains follows, all from one sample in a study of blood T cell repertoires in COVID-19. Sequencing was performed with immunoSEQ multiplex PCR; in TCRdb, only in-frame clones are kept and a portion is missing. The table records about 300,000 clones, 87% of them present only once. The sequenced material came from PBMCs or T cells enriched from blood (not recorded which). Receptors originate from a woman aged 30 to 39 who had recovered from COVID-19. The CDR3 runs from the conserved cysteine through the conserved F or W. The D gene is left open where the match is weak. A clone size is listed for some rows: how often the clone was seen (once, few, many), or a class if it is expanded.

D gene,V gene,clone size,J gene,CDR3 protein,CDR3 DNA
.,TRBV5-6,.,TRBJ2-2,CASSLAGVSTGELFF,TGTGCCAGCAGCTTGGCAGGGGTTAGCACCGGGGAGCTGTTTTTT
.,TRBV7-2,.,TRBJ1-2,CASSPTVNLGGVYGYTF,TGTGCCAGCAGCCCGACAGTGAACCTAGGGGGAGTCTATGGCTACACCTTC
.,TRBV11-2,once,TRBJ1-1,CASSLGGLGEWNTEAFF,TGTGCCAGCAGCTTAGGGGGATTGGGAGAATGGAACACTGAAGCTTTCTTT
.,TRBV6-5,.,TRBJ1-4,CASRVQGSKKLFF,TGTGCCAGCAGGGTACAGGGCAGCAAAAAACTGTTTTTT
.,TRBV7-9,once,TRBJ2-3,CASSPGVSSTDTQYF,TGTGCCAGCAGCCCGGGGGTATCCAGCACAGATACGCAGTATTTT
.,TRBV4-1,.,TRBJ2-5,CASSQLTSPGRETQYF,TGCGCCAGCAGCCAACTCACTAGTCCCGGGCGAGAGACCCAGTACTTC
.,TRBV27,.,TRBJ2-1,CASSLLGDEQFF,TGTGCCAGCAGTTTACTGGGCGATGAGCAGTTCTTC
TRBD2,TRBV3-1/TRBV3-2,.,TRBJ2-1,CASSQIAGGLPDEQFF,TGTGCCAGCAGCCAGATAGCGGGGGGGCTCCCTGATGAGCAGTTCTTC
.,TRBV5-1,.,TRBJ2-5,CASSTEGQETQYF,TGCGCCAGCAGCACGGAGGGCCAAGAGACCCAGTACTTC
.,TRBV7-3,.,TRBJ1-1,CASRRSVSTEAFF,TGTGCCAGCAGGCGGTCAGTGAGCACTGAAGCTTTCTTT
TRBD2,TRBV29-1,few,TRBJ2-3,CSVETLGGKSDTQYF,TGCAGCGTTGAAACCTTGGGGGGGAAAAGCGATACGCAGTATTTT
.,TRBV30,.,TRBJ1-5,CAWGDILNQPQHF,TGTGCCTGGGGTGACATACTCAATCAGCCCCAGCATTTT
TRBD2,TRBV6-5,.,TRBJ2-5,CASSYTGTREETQYF,TGTGCCAGCAGTTACACGGGGACTAGGGAAGAGACCCAGTACTTC
TRBD1,TRBV30,.,TRBJ1-5,CAWSGTAVVQPQHF,TGTGCCTGGAGCGGGACAGCGGTGGTACAGCCCCAGCATTTT
.,TRBV6-6,.,TRBJ2-7,CASSYVSGTGVHEQYF,TGTGCCAGCAGTTACGTGTCGGGCACAGGCGTCCACGAGCAGTACTTC
.,TRBV10-2,.,TRBJ1-1,CASSESAAGIEAFF,TGCGCCAGCAGTGAGTCCGCGGCAGGGATTGAAGCTTTCTTT
TRBD1,TRBV11-2,.,TRBJ2-2,CASIDRDRAGELFF,TGTGCCAGTATAGACCGGGACAGGGCCGGGGAGCTGTTTTTT
.,TRBV15,.,TRBJ1-2,CATSRDRGYGYTF,TGTGCCACCAGCAGAGATCGGGGCTATGGCTACACCTTC
.,TRBV2,.,TRBJ1-4,CASSDEGPQILPATNEKLFF,TGTGCCAGCAGTGACGAGGGTCCTCAAATCCTCCCGGCAACTAATGAAAAACTGTTTTTT
.,TRBV7-9,.,TRBJ1-2,CASRDGWGADGYTF,TGTGCCAGCAGGGACGGCTGGGGCGCGGATGGCTACACCTTC
TRBD1,TRBV13,.,TRBJ1-1,CASSPGGQMGFLTEAFF,TGTGCCAGCAGTCCAGGGGGCCAAATGGGGTTTTTAACTGAAGCTTTCTTT
TRBD1,TRBV7-9,.,TRBJ1-5,CASSSGTGSQPQHF,TGTGCCAGCAGCTCCGGGACAGGGTCTCAGCCCCAGCATTTT
TRBD1,TRBV18,.,TRBJ1-2,CASSPTGWNGYTF,TGTGCCAGCTCGCCGACAGGGTGGAATGGCTACACCTTC
TRBD2,TRBV6-4,many,TRBJ2-2,CASSASGGATGELFF,TGTGCCAGCAGTGCTAGCGGGGGGGCCACCGGGGAGCTGTTTTTT
TRBD2,TRBV10-3,.,TRBJ2-1,CAISNSGGKYNEQFF,TGTGCCATCAGCAATAGCGGGGGAAAATACAATGAGCAGTTCTTC
.,TRBV9,.,TRBJ2-5,CASSVGGRETQYF,TGTGCCAGCAGCGTAGGGGGCCGGGAGACCCAGTACTTC
TRBD1,TRBV7-2,.,TRBJ1-6,CASSFGTGPYNSPLHF,TGTGCCAGCAGCTTCGGGACAGGGCCCTATAATTCACCCCTCCACTTT